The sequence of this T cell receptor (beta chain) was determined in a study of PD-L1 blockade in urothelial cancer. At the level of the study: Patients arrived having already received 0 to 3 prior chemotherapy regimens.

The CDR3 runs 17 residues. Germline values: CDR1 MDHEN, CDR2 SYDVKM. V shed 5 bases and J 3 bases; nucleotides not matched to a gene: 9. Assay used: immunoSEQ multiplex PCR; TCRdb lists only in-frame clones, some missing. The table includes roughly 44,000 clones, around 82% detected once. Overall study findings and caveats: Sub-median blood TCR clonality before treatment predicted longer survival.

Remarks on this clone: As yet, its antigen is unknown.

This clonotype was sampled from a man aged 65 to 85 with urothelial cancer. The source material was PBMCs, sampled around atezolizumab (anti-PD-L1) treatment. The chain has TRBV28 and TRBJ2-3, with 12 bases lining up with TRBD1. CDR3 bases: TGTGCCAGCAGTCTAGCCCGGGACAGGGGGCTTACAGATACGCAGTATTTT. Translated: CASSLARDRGLTDTQYF.